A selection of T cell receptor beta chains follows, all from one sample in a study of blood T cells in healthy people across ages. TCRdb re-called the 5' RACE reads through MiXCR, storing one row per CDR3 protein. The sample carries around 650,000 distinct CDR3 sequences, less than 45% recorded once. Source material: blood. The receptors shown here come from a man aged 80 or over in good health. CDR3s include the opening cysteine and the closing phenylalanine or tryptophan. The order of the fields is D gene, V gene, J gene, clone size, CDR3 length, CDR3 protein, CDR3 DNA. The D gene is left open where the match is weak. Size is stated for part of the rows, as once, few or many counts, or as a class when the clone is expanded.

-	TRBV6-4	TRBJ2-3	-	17	CASSDSSRGQDPDTQYF	TGTGCCAGCAGTGACTCGAGTCGCGGGCAGGACCCAGATACGCAGTATTTT
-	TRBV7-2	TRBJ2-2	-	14	CASSVQMNTGELFF	TGTGCCAGCAGCGTACAAATGAACACCGGGGAGCTGTTTTTT
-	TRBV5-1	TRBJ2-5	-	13	CASTLSSQETQYF	TGCGCCAGCACCCTAAGTAGCCAAGAGACCCAGTACTTC
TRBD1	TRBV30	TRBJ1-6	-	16	CAYSGQGAAIGSPLHF	TGTGCCTACAGCGGACAGGGGGCGGCTATAGGTTCACCCCTCCACTTT
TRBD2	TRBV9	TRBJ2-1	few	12	CASSREGEKQFF	TGTGCCAGCAGCCGGGAGGGGGAGAAGCAGTTCTTC
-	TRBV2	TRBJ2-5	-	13	CASSVRKGETQYF	TGTGCCAGCAGTGTAAGGAAGGGGGAGACCCAGTACTTC
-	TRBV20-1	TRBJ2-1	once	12	CSASEAYNEQFF	TGCAGTGCTAGTGAGGCTTACAATGAGCAGTTCTTC
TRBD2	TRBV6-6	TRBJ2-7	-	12	CAIAGDYYEQYF	TGTGCCATAGCGGGAGACTACTACGAGCAGTACTTC
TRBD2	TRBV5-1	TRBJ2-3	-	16	CASCDTSGIGTDTQYF	TGCGCCAGTTGTGACACTAGCGGGATAGGCACAGATACGCAGTATTTT
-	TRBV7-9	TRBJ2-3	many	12	CASSLGPDTQYF	TGTGCCAGCAGCTTAGGGCCAGATACGCAGTATTTT
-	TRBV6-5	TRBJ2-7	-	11	CASRSTGEQYF	TGTGCCAGCAGATCTACAGGCGAGCAGTACTTC
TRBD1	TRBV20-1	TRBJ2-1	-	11	CSAGQGQGQFF	TGCAGTGCGGGACAGGGACAGGGGCAGTTCTTC
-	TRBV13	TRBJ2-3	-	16	CASSSGTAGRADTQYF	TGTGCCAGCAGCTCGGGGACTGCCGGAAGAGCAGATACGCAGTATTTT
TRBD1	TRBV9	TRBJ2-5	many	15	CASSSRTGGGETQYF	TGTGCCAGCAGCTCCAGAACAGGGGGCGGAGAGACCCAGTACTTC
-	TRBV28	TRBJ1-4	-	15	CASRSDRTTNEKLFF	TGTGCCAGCAGGTCAGACAGGACAACTAATGAAAAACTGTTTTTT
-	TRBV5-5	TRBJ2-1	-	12	CASARKIETQFF	TGTGCCAGCGCCAGGAAGATTGAGACCCAGTTCTTC
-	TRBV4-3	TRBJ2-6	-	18	CASSQDLAPGTGANVLTF	TGCGCCAGCAGCCAAGATCTTGCTCCGGGGACAGGGGCCAACGTCCTGACTTTC
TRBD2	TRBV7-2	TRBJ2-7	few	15	CASSLSSGNSYEQYF	TGTGCCAGCAGCCTTTCTAGCGGGAACTCCTACGAGCAGTACTTC
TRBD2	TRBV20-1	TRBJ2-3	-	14	CSAPIGRTTDTQYF	TGCAGTGCTCCTATCGGGAGGACCACAGATACGCAGTATTTT
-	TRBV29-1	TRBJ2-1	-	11	CSGVATNEQFF	TGCAGCGGTGTGGCTACTAATGAGCAGTTCTTC
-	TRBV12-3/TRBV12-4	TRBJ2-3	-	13	CASSWLTTDTQYF	TGTGCCAGCAGTTGGCTGACCACAGATACGCAGTATTTT
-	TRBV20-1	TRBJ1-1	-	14	CSATPGGGGREAFF	TGCAGTGCTACCCCGGGGGGGGGCGGTAGGGAAGCTTTCTTT
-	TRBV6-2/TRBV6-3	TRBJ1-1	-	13	CASSYGGVTEAFF	TGTGCCAGCAGTTACGGTGGGGTCACTGAAGCTTTCTTT
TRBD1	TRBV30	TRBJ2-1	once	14	CAWARDRAENEQFF	TGTGCCTGGGCCCGGGACAGGGCAGAGAATGAGCAGTTCTTC
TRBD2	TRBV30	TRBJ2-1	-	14	CAWSGSGPYNEQFF	TGTGCCTGGAGTGGTAGCGGGCCCTACAATGAGCAGTTCTTC
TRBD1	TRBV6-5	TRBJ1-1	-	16	CASSYRDRVRNTEAFF	TGTGCCAGCAGCTACCGGGACAGGGTGAGGAACACTGAAGCTTTCTTT
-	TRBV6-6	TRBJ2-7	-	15	CASSDPGGVYYEQYF	TGTGCCAGCAGTGACCCGGGCGGAGTCTACTACGAGCAGTACTTC
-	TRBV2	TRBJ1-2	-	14	CASTRRGAVYGYTF	TGTGCCAGCACCCGAAGGGGGGCTGTCTATGGCTACACCTTC
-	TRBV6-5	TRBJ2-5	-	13	CASSCLHQETQYF	TGTGCCAGCAGTTGCTTACATCAAGAGACCCAGTACTTC
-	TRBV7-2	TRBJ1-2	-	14	CASSLDGRVYGYTF	TGTGCCAGCAGCTTAGACGGGCGGGTCTATGGCTACACCTTC
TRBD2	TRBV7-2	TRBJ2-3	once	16	CASNSLAGAKADTQYF	TGTGCCAGCAACTCCCTAGCGGGGGCAAAGGCAGATACGCAGTATTTT
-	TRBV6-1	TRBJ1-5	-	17	CASSPGEAGSSNQPQHF	TGTGCCAGCAGCCCCGGGGAGGCAGGGTCCAGCAATCAGCCCCAGCATTTT
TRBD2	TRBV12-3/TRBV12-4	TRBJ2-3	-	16	CASSLGRGVIADTQYF	TGTGCCAGCAGTTTAGGGCGGGGGGTTATCGCAGATACGCAGTATTTT
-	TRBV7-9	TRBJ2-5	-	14	CASSSPKEEETQYF	TGTGCCAGCAGCTCCCCTAAGGAGGAGGAGACCCAGTACTTC
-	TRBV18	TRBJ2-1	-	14	CASSPEPIGDEQFF	TGTGCCAGCTCACCAGAACCGATCGGGGATGAGCAGTTCTTC
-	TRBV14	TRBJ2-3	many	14	CASSQDQVQDTQYF	TGTGCCAGCAGCCAAGATCAGGTCCAAGATACGCAGTATTTT
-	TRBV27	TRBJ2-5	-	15	CASSFEEMGYNEQYF	TGTGCCAGCAGTTTCGAGGAGATGGGTTACAATGAGCAGTACTTC
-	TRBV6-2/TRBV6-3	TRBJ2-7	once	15	CASSYAMAGATEQYF	TGTGCCAGCAGTTACGCGATGGCAGGGGCTACTGAGCAGTACTTC
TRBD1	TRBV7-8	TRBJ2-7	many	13	CASSPDRGREQYF	TGTGCCAGCAGCCCGGACAGGGGACGCGAGCAGTACTTC
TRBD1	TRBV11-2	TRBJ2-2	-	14	CASSLGQLTGELFF	TGTGCCAGCAGCTTGGGACAGCTCACCGGGGAGCTGTTTTTT
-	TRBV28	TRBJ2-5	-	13	CASSFVGSETQYF	TGTGCCAGCAGTTTCGTAGGTTCGGAGACCCAGTACTTC
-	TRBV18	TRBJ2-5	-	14	CASAITSRGETQYF	TGTGCCAGCGCAATTACTAGCCGAGGGGAGACCCAGTACTTC
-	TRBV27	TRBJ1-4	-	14	CASSPRGLNEKLFF	TGTGCCAGCAGTCCCAGGGGCCTTAATGAAAAACTGTTTTTT
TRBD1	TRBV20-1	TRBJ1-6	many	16	CSARAGGDSSNSPLHF	TGCAGTGCTAGAGCAGGGGGCGACTCTTCTAATTCACCCCTCCACTTT
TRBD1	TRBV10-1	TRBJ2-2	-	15	CASTPGTGATGELFF	TGCGCCAGCACCCCCGGGACAGGGGCAACCGGGGAGCTGTTTTTT
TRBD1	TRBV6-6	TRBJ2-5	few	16	CASSISGTGKKETQYF	TGTGCCAGCAGTATATCCGGGACAGGAAAGAAAGAGACCCAGTACTTC
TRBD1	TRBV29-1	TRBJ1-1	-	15	CSVVVEGAMRTEAFF	TGCAGCGTTGTAGTGGAGGGGGCTATGAGGACTGAAGCTTTCTTT
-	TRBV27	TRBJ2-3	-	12	CASTTGADTQYF	TGTGCCAGCACCACGGGGGCAGATACGCAGTATTTT
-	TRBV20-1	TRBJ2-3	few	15	CSAVVRWESTDTQYF	TGCAGTGCGGTCGTCAGATGGGAGTCTACGGATACGCAGTATTTT
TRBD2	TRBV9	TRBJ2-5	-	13	CASNSLAGHEQYF	TGTGCCAGCAACTCGCTAGCGGGCCATGAGCAGTACTTC
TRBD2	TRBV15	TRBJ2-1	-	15	CATSPGAGGPNEQFF	TGTGCCACCAGCCCTGGAGCGGGAGGGCCCAATGAGCAGTTCTTC